The 19 T cell receptor beta chains presented below share a single source sample, sequenced in a study of shared clonotypes between healthy human individuals. Profiled with immunoSEQ multiplex PCR; TCRdb holds only in-frame clones, not every one. This table has fewer than 2.5 million clones, 80% to 95% appearing once. Sequenced input: naive CD4+ T cells from PBMCs. Subset specified: CD45RA+ positively selected. These receptors originate from a man younger than 35 in good health. Some clones in this sample may be carry-over from other donors' samples.

The genes are TRBV4-1 and TRBJ1-4; 8 positions match TRBD1. J lost 0 bases, V lost 4 bases, and 4 bases had no gene match. The CDR3 covers 16 residues. CDR1 and CDR2 from the germline V gene are MGHRA and YSYEKL. CDR3 nucleotides: TGCGCCAGCAGCCCGGGACAGGCTGCAACTAATGAAAAACTGTTTTTT. It is translated as CASSPGQAATNEKLFF.

This clone was observed a single time. The V call is TRBV5-1, the J call TRBJ1-2; 10 bases match TRBD1. Per the germline V gene, CDR1 is SGHRS and CDR2 is YFSETQ. The V and J ends lost 3 bases and 10 bases, in that order; junction bases with no gene match: 6. This CDR3 is 13 amino acids long. The CDR3 DNA follows: TGCGCCAGCAGCTCCGGACAGGGGGAGTTCTACACCTTC. This sequence encodes CASSSGQGEFYTF.

The genes are TRBV6-6 and TRBJ1-3, with unresolved D. The V gene lost 6 bases and the J gene lost 0 bases, with 12 bases spanning the gap. This CDR3 spans 15 amino acids. Germline assignment: CDR1 MNHNY and CDR2 SVGAGI (reference sequence). The DNA for the CDR3 is TGTGCCAGCAGGGTCGACGACCGCTCTGGAAACACCATATATTTT. Translation: CASRVDDRSGNTIYF.

In the case of this clone: Other DNA sequences in this sample translate to the same CDR3. The genes are TRBV7-2 and TRBJ2-1; D uncertain. Trimming took 3 bases from V and 6 from J, leaving 3 bases between them. The germline CDR1 and CDR2 sequences are SGHTA and FQGNSA. The CDR3 is 11 amino acids. Here the CDR3 reads CASSLANEQFF. CDR3 DNA sequence: TGTGCCAGCAGCTTGGCCAATGAGCAGTTCTTC.

V gene TRBV20-1 combines with J gene TRBJ2-7, with D maybe TRBD1 (5 bases). With 0 bases removed from V and 9 bases from J, the gap between germline ends came to 9 bases. Germline V gene lookup returns CDR1 DFQATT and CDR2 SNEGSKA (reference sequence). This CDR3 contains 11 residues. The CDR3 protein is CSARDQTVQYF. The CDR3 DNA reads TGCAGTGCTAGAGACCAGACAGTGCAGTACTTC.

The chain joins TRBV5-4 to TRBJ2-7, with TRBD2 identical over 8 bases. With 3 bases clipped from V and 6 bases from J, the junction kept 5 bases outside the gene matches. Germline V CDR1 and CDR2: SGHNT, YYREEE (reference sequence). The CDR3 spans 13 residues. CDR3 nucleotide sequence: TGTGCCAGCAGCTCCGGGGGGGGCTCCGAGCAGTACTTC. It encodes CASSSGGGSEQYF.

The rearrangement links TRBV30 to TRBJ1-2; the D gene is possibly TRBD1 (5 bases). In germline, CDR1 is GTSNPN, CDR2 SVGIG (reference sequence). The CDR3 spans 15 residues. Trimming shortened V by 2 bases and J by 8 bases, and 21 bases separated the two germline ends. The CDR3: CAWSPPGPGKKGYTF. CDR3 DNA: TGTGCCTGGAGTCCGCCGGGACCGGGAAAGAAGGGCTACACCTTC.

In regard to this clone: Other nucleotide sequences from this sample produce the same CDR3. This chain uses TRBV28 with TRBJ1-5; tentative D call: TRBD1 (6 bases). CDR3 length: 15 residues. V shed 1 base and J shed 0 bases, with 7 bases lying between them. The germline CDR1 and CDR2 sequences are MDHEN and SYDVKM. The CDR3 bases are TGTGCCAGCAGTTTATTGGGGGCTAGCAATCAGCCCCAGCATTTT. This codes for CASSLLGASNQPQHF. The full variable domain, completed using reference TRBV28 and TRBJ1-5, is DVKVTQSSRYLVKRTGEKVFLECVQDMDHENMFWYRQDPGLGLRLIYFSYDVKMKEKGDIPEGYSVSREKKERFSLILESASTNQTSMYLCASSLLGASNQPQHFGDGTRLSIL.

To note about this clone: This sample includes further DNA sequences coding for the same CDR3. The chain links TRBV18 to TRBJ2-6; D not resolved. The CDR3 is 15 amino acids. The V end lost 0 bases, the J end lost 0 bases, and 3 bases lay between the germline ends. Germline-derived CDR1 and CDR2 are KGHSH and LQKENI. The CDR3 DNA is TGTGCCAGCTCACCACCCATCTCTGGGGCCAACGTCCTGACTTTC. Residues: CASSPPISGANVLTF.

The rearrangement uses TRBV5-4 and TRBJ2-5, with a weak D call TRBD1 (5 bases). V was pared by 3 bases and J by 3 bases, with 12 bases between. Germline V gene sequence: CDR1 SGHNT, CDR2 YYREEE (reference sequence). The CDR3 runs 14 residues. CDR3 in DNA: TGTGCCAGCAGCTCCACCCAGACAGAAGAGACCCAGTACTTC. Protein: CASSSTQTEETQYF.

V gene TRBV19 combines with J gene TRBJ2-7, with 12 bases matching TRBD1. CDR1 LNHDA and CDR2 SQIVND come from the germline V gene (reference sequence). The CDR3 is made up of 14 amino acids. V gave up 10 bases and J gave up 4 bases; unmatched junction bases: 8. The CDR3 DNA follows: TGTGCCACAAAACCGGGACAGGGGGCATACGAGCAGTACTTC. It codes for CATKPGQGAYEQYF.

The V call is TRBV19, the J call TRBJ2-3, with TRBD2 matching 8 bases. The CDR3 has 17 residues. V was pared by 7 bases and J by 5 bases, with 17 bases of the junction left unmatched. Germline V lookup: CDR1 LNHDA, CDR2 SQIVND (reference sequence). For the CDR3, the DNA is TGTGCCAGTACCCAGAGAGGGAGCGGGAGTATTAAAGATACGCAGTATTTT. Encoded protein: CASTQRGSGSIKDTQYF.

In the case of this clone: The sample contains more than one DNA sequence encoding this CDR3. The chain carries TRBV28 and TRBJ2-3; D remains unclear. This CDR3 spans 12 amino acids. Deletions cut 2 bases from V and 4 bases from J, with 4 bases between. CDR1 and CDR2 from the germline V gene are MDHEN and SYDVKM. This chain's CDR3 is CASSLSADTQYF. The CDR3 DNA reads as TGTGCCAGCAGTTTAAGTGCAGATACGCAGTATTTT.

This chain connects TRBV28 to TRBJ2-5, with 7 nucleotides matching TRBD1. The V segment lost 7 bases and the J segment 4 bases; nucleotides outside the gene matches: 12. Germline V gene sequence: CDR1 MDHEN, CDR2 SYDVKM. The CDR3 covers 15 residues. CDR3 loop: CASTYRQGLGETQYF. DNA of the CDR3: TGTGCCAGCACCTACCGACAGGGCCTCGGAGAGACCCAGTACTTC.

This chain links TRBV9 with TRBJ2-3; 16 bases map to TRBD2. The germline gives CDR1 SGDLS, CDR2 YYNGEE. J was trimmed by 7 bases and V by 4 bases; bases with no gene match: 9. CDR3 length: 17 amino acids. In nucleotides, the CDR3 is TGTGCCAGCAGCACCGGGACTAGCGGGAGGGGTTGGAATACGCAGTATTTT. Encoded protein: CASSTGTSGRGWNTQYF.

The chain has TRBV29-1 and TRBJ2-5, with 9 bases matching TRBD1. Germline CDR1 is SQVTM and CDR2 is ANQGSEA. Trimming took 6 bases from V and 2 from J; bases not matched to a gene: 7. This CDR3 spans 14 amino acids. For the CDR3, the DNA is TGCAGCGTGCTCCGGGACAGGGTACAAGAGACCCAGTACTTC. Amino acid sequence: CSVLRDRVQETQYF. The variable domain in full, completed from reference TRBV29-1 and TRBJ2-5, reads SAVISQKPSRDICQRGTSLTIQCQVDSQVTMMFWYRQQPGQSLTLIATANQGSEATYESGFVIDKFPISRPNLTFSTLTVSNMSPEDSSIYLCSVLRDRVQETQYFGPGTRLLVL.

V gene TRBV25-1 combines with J gene TRBJ2-1; 10 bases line up with TRBD2. The V segment lost 6 bases and the J segment 4 bases; nucleotides outside the gene matches: 12. The length of the CDR3 is 17 residues. Germline V gene lookup returns CDR1 MGHDK and CDR2 SYGVNS. The CDR3 reads CASSPDRWTSGYNEQFF. As DNA, the CDR3 is TGTGCCAGCAGCCCTGACCGGTGGACTAGCGGTTACAATGAGCAGTTCTTC.

The chain combines TRBV9 with TRBJ1-1; weak D call: TRBD1 (6 bases). CDR3 length: 14 amino acids. Germline V gene data show CDR1 as SGDLS and CDR2 as YYNGEE. Deletions cut 3 bases from V and 0 bases from J, with 9 bases between. DNA of the CDR3: TGTGCCAGCAGCGGCGGGACACTGAACACTGAAGCTTTCTTT. Translating it yields CASSGGTLNTEAFF. Filled out from reference TRBV9 and TRBJ1-1, the complete variable domain reads DSGVTQTPKHLITATGQRVTLRCSPRSGDLSVYWYQQSLDQGLQFLIQYYNGEERAKGNILERFSAQQFPDLHSELNLSSLELGDSALYFCASSGGTLNTEAFFGQGTRLTVV.

This clone was found once. The chain links TRBV27 to TRBJ2-7; TRBD2 matches 9 bases. CDR1 and CDR2 (germline): MNHEY, SMNVEV (reference sequence). The CDR3 length is 15 residues. The V segment lost 2 bases and the J segment 4 bases; nucleotides outside the gene matches: 6. The CDR3 protein is CASSLLGLALYEQYF. The CDR3 coding sequence is TGTGCCAGCAGTTTACTAGGACTAGCGTTGTACGAGCAGTACTTC.